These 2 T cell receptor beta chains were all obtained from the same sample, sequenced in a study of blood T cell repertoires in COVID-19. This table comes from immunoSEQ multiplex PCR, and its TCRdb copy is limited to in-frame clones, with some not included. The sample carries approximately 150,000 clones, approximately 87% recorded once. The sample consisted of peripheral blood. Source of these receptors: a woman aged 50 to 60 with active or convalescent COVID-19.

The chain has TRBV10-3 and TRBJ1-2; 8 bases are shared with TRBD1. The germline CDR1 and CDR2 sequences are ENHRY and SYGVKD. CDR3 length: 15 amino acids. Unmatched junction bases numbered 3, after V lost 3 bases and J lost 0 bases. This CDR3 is CAISELQGANYGYTF. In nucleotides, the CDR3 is TGTGCCATCAGTGAACTACAGGGGGCTAACTATGGCTACACCTTC.

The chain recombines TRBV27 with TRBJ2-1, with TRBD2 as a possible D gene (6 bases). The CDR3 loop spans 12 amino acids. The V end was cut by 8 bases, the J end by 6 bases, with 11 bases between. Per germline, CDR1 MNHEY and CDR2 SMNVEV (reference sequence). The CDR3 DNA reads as TGTGCCAGCGGCCGGGACTTCAATGAGCAGTTCTTC. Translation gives CASGRDFNEQFF.